This T cell receptor (beta chain) was identified during a study of control samples from healthy donors and cancer patients. Sequencing was performed with immunoSEQ multiplex PCR; in TCRdb, only in-frame clones are kept and a portion is missing. Of approximately 86,000 clones in the sample, around 86% are singletons; the top ten hold about 21%. This clone occurred once. The CDR3 contains 14 residues. With 7 bases clipped from V and 3 bases from J, the junction kept 7 bases outside the gene matches. Germline CDR1 and CDR2: LNHDA and SQIVND (reference sequence). The TCR was taken from a man aged 25 to 40 in good health. Sequencing used blood. The chain is built from TRBV19 and TRBJ1-2; 8 bases agree with TRBD1. The CDR3 DNA sequence: TGTGCCAGTACCCCGGACAGGGCCTACTATGGCTACACCTTC. Translated: CASTPDRAYYGYTF.